This T cell receptor beta chain was profiled in a study of cytomegalovirus exposure and HLA in healthy donors. As concerns this clone: Its specificity is unknown.

PCR used 60 Vbeta primers and 13 Jbeta primers. Repertoires were generated with immunoSEQ multiplex PCR, while TCRdb's copy carries only in-frame clones and drops some. The sample has some 55,000 clones. CDR1 is LGHNA, CDR2 YSLEER, per germline. The length of the CDR3 is 18 residues. V trimming: 0 bases; J trimming: 1 base; junction bases outside the gene matches: 5. Findings of the study overall: As a later analysis showed, a missense DCLRE1C variant was linked to trimming of TCR beta V- and J-genes.

Sequenced: PBMCs. The chain couples TRBV4-3 to TRBJ2-4; 11 bases line up with TRBD2. This TCR came from a woman between 40 and 55 years old in good health and CMV-seronegative. CDR3 protein: CASSQDWASGGAKNIQYF. DNA of the CDR3: TGCGCCAGCAGCCAAGATTGGGCTAGCGGGGGGGCCAAAAACATTCAGTACTTC.